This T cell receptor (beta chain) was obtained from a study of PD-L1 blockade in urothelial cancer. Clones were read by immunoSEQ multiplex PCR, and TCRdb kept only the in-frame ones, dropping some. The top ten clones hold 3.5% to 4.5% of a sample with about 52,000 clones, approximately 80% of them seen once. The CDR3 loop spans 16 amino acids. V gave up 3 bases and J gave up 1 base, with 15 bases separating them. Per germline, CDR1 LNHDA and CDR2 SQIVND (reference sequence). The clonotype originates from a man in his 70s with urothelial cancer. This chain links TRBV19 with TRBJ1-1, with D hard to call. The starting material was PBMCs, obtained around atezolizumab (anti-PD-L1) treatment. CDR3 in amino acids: CASSIPPATRNTEAFF. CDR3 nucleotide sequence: TGTGCCAGTAGTATCCCCCCCGCCACACGGAACACTGAAGCTTTCTTT.